These 13 T cell receptor beta chains share one sample of origin, sequenced in a study of blood T cell repertoires in COVID-19. Assay used: immunoSEQ multiplex PCR; TCRdb lists only in-frame clones, some missing. The data hold 300,000 to 400,000 clones, with approximately 86% observed a single time. The sequenced sample consisted of PBMCs or T cells enriched from blood (not recorded which). These receptor sequences come from a woman aged 35 to 49 with acute COVID-19.

The V call is TRBV7-9, the J call TRBJ2-1, with unresolved D. The CDR3 extends over 15 amino acids. Germline lookup yields CDR1 SEHNR and CDR2 FQNEAQ (reference sequence). Trimming removed 0 bases from V and 8 bases from J, with 14 bases in between. The CDR3 sequence: CASSLARLGVHEQFF. CDR3 sequence (DNA): TGTGCCAGCAGCTTAGCGAGGCTTGGTGTTCATGAGCAGTTCTTC.

The J gene is TRBJ2-5, the V gene TRBV4-2; 9 nucleotides align to TRBD1. Germline loops: CDR1 LGHNA, CDR2 YNFKEQ. The CDR3 is 16 residues long. After removal of 2 bases from V and 5 bases from J, the junction contained 9 bases not matched to a gene. The CDR3 here is CASSQIQGARFETQYF. In nucleotides, the CDR3 is TGTGCCAGCAGCCAAATACAGGGGGCGCGTTTTGAGACCCAGTACTTC.

The genes are TRBV29-1 and TRBJ2-1; tentative D call: TRBD2 (5 bases). The CDR3 has 14 amino acids. Trimming took off 3 bases at V and 3 bases at J, with 12 bases between the two ends. The germline V gene encodes CDR1 SQVTM and CDR2 ANQGSEA. The CDR3, as DNA: TGCAGCGTTGAGAGACTCGGACTCTACAATGAGCAGTTCTTC. As protein: CSVERLGLYNEQFF.

The chain recombines TRBV19 with TRBJ1-1, with 8 bases matching TRBD1. V dropped 4 bases and J dropped 8; count of bases not matched to a gene: 18. Looked up from germline, CDR1 is LNHDA and CDR2 is SQIVND (reference sequence). There are 17 residues in the CDR3. The CDR3 protein is CASSNYRGSQFPNEAFF. CDR3 coding DNA: TGTGCCAGTAGTAACTACAGGGGGTCCCAGTTTCCTAACGAAGCTTTCTTT.

The CDR3: CASSLGLGTTDTQYF. The DNA of the CDR3 is TGTGCCAGCAGCTTAGGACTAGGGACCACAGATACGCAGTATTTT. The chain joins TRBV7-2 to TRBJ2-3; tentative D call: TRBD2 (6 bases). The V end was cut by 1 base, the J end by 2 bases, with 10 bases between. This CDR3 is 15 amino acids long. Looked up from germline, CDR1 is SGHTA and CDR2 is FQGNSA.

The chain recombines TRBV12-3 or TRBV12-4 with TRBJ1-1, with D unresolved. Trimming cost V 7 bases and J 0 bases, with 9 bases left between them. This CDR3 spans 13 amino acids. CDR3 amino acids: CASKGAVNTEAFF. The CDR3 nucleotides are TGTGCCAGCAAGGGAGCAGTGAACACTGAAGCTTTCTTT.

A remark on this clone: Germline and junction disagree at one end, which may indicate a read error. The rearrangement joins TRBV28 to TRBJ1-2, with D perhaps matching TRBD1 (5 bases). The CDR3 is 13 residues long. CDR1 and CDR2 from the germline V gene are MDHEN and SYDVKM. The CDR3 here is CASRRPGGIPIDF. The DNA for the CDR3 is TGTGCCAGCAGACGACCCGGGGGGATTCCCATTGACTTC.

The rearrangement joins TRBV2 to TRBJ2-1; 8 bases agree with TRBD2. The CDR3 is 15 residues long. The germline CDR1 and CDR2 sequences are SNHLY and FYNNEI. J gave up 1 base and V 3 bases, and 2 bases lay outside the gene matches. The CDR3 region is CASSESGRSYNEQFF. CDR3 bases: TGTGCCAGCAGTGAGAGCGGGAGATCCTACAATGAGCAGTTCTTC.

The chain couples TRBV7-6 to TRBJ2-1; maybe TRBD1 (6 bases). CDR1 is SGHVS, CDR2 FNYEAQ, per germline. The CDR3 contains 13 residues. The ends were cut back, 5 bases at V and 10 bases at J, with 15 bases in the middle. CDR3 DNA sequence: TGTGCCAGCAGCACTACAGGGTTCGGGGAGCAGTTCTTC. It encodes CASSTTGFGEQFF.

The count of this clone is one. The CDR3 region is CASSSPTPELGGPGGELFF. CDR3 nucleotides: TGTGCCAGCAGCTCACCCACCCCGGAGTTAGGCGGTCCGGGCGGGGAGCTGTTTTTT. The rearrangement uses TRBV7-9 and TRBJ2-2; D is unresolved. Trimming shortened V by 4 bases and J by 7 bases, and 28 bases separated the two germline ends. From germline, CDR1 is SEHNR and CDR2 FQNEAQ (reference sequence). This CDR3 is built from 19 residues.

The genes are TRBV10-3 and TRBJ1-2; D gene unclear. Trimming cost V 5 bases and J 0 bases, with 4 bases left between them. The length of the CDR3 is 12 residues. The germline CDR1 and CDR2 sequences are ENHRY and SYGVKD. This CDR3 is CAISSANYGYTF. CDR3 nucleotide sequence: TGTGCCATCAGTTCGGCTAACTATGGCTACACCTTC.

This chain links TRBV18 with TRBJ1-1, with 12 bases fitting TRBD1. The germline gives CDR1 KGHSH, CDR2 LQKENI. The CDR3 is 18 amino acids. V was pared by 3 bases and J by 7 bases, with 15 bases of the junction left unmatched. The CDR3 region is CASSPRKGTGGGRGEAFF. CDR3 DNA sequence: TGTGCCAGCTCACCCCGTAAAGGGACAGGGGGCGGAAGAGGTGAAGCTTTCTTT.

This sequence joins TRBV21-1 and TRBJ2-5; TRBD1 is taken as the D call from the table, unchecked against the DNA. TRBV21-1 is a listed pseudogene. This CDR3 region has 15 residues. This chain's CDR3 is CASSQYRVLGETQYF. In nucleotides, the CDR3 is TGTGCCAGCAGTCAATACAGGGTCTTGGGGGAGACCCAGTACTTC.